Shown below are 3 T cell receptor beta chains from a single sample sequenced in a study of Tregs in tolerant kidney transplant recipients. These receptors' targets are unknown. Assay: immunoSEQ multiplex PCR; the TCRdb copy retains only in-frame clones and omits some. The sample has tens of thousands of clones, 95% to 96% seen once. Material for sequencing was Tregs from blood cultured with allogeneic cells. These receptors originate from a human donor in good health.

The chain carries TRBV21-1 and TRBJ1-5. TRBV21-1 is labeled a pseudogene. CDR3 length equals 18 residues. CDR3 protein: CATMKQTAWRVSNQPQHF. CDR3 DNA: TGTGCCACCATGAAACAGACAGCCTGGAGGGTGAGCAATCAGCCCCAGCATTTT.

The CDR3, as DNA: TGTGCCACCAGCAGATCGGGACTAGCGGGTGACAATGAGCAGTTCTTC. Its translation: CATSRSGLAGDNEQFF. J is TRBJ2-1 and V is TRBV15, with TRBD2 matching 12 bases. The CDR3 contains 16 residues. The germline gives CDR1 LNHNV, CDR2 YYDKDF (reference sequence). V shed 2 bases and J 5 bases; nucleotides not matched to a gene: 4.

This chain links TRBV6-4 with TRBJ1-2; no definite D call. This CDR3 is 14 amino acids long. Looked up from germline, CDR1 is MRHNA and CDR2 is SNTAGT. V was clipped by 3 bases and J by 4 bases, with 12 bases between them. Here the CDR3 reads CASSDLPGAYGYTF. The CDR3 DNA reads as TGTGCCAGCAGTGATCTCCCGGGAGCCTATGGCTACACCTTC.